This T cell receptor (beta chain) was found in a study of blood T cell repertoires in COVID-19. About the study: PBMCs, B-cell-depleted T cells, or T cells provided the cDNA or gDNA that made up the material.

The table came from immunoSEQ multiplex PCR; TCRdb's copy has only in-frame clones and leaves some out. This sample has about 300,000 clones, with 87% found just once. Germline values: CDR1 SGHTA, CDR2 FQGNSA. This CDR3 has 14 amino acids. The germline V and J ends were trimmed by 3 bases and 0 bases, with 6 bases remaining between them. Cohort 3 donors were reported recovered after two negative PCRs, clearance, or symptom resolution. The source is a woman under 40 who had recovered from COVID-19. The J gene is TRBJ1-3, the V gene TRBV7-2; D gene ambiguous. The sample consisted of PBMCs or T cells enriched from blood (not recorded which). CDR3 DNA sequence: TGTGCCAGCAGCTTCGCGAACTCTGGAAACACCATATATTTT. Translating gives CASSFANSGNTIYF.